This entry lists 2 T cell receptor beta chains sequenced from one sample in a study of T cells in Graves' hyperthyroidism and ophthalmopathy. Amplification targeted TCR beta CDR3 regions from RNA transcripts. The study used the HTBI primer set for a first-round RT-PCR of the TCR CDR3. TCRdb itself ran the multiplex PCR reads through MiXCR, one entry per CDR3 protein. Among around 720,000 distinct CDR3 sequences, approximately 36% were seen once, and the ten largest hold roughly 31%. The specimen was blood. These receptors were taken from a woman between 40 and 50 years old with Graves' hyperthyroidism.

The gene calls are TRBV7-9 and TRBJ2-6; 12 bases map to TRBD1. The germline V gene encodes CDR1 SEHNR and CDR2 FQNEAQ (reference sequence). This CDR3 has 19 amino acids. V lost 4 bases and J lost 0; bases outside the gene matches: 7. This CDR3 reads CASSYRGQGAGSGANVLTF. The CDR3 region has the DNA TGTGCCAGCAGCTACCGGGGACAGGGGGCTGGCTCTGGGGCCAACGTCCTGACTTTC. Full variable domain (remainder filled in from reference TRBV7-9 and TRBJ2-6): DTGVSQNPRHKITKRGQNVTFRCDPISEHNRLYWYRQTLGQGPEFLTYFQNEAQLEKSRLLSDRFSAERPKGSFSTLEIQRTEQGDSAMYLCASSYRGQGAGSGANVLTFGAGSRLTVL.

This clonotype was seen more than once but under ten times. J is TRBJ2-2 and V is TRBV4-3; D unclear. The CDR3 has 15 amino acids. Germline-derived CDR1 and CDR2 are LGHNA and YSLEER. V gave up 1 base and J gave up 4 bases, with 10 bases separating them. The CDR3 sequence: CASSQGVSATGELFF. DNA of the CDR3: TGCGCCAGCAGCCAAGGCGTGTCGGCCACCGGGGAGCTGTTTTTT.